This TCR beta chain was found in a study of blood T cell repertoires in COVID-19. Study as a whole: Sources were T cells, B-cell-depleted T cells, or PBMCs; the material itself was cDNA or gDNA.

Produced via immunoSEQ multiplex PCR; TCRdb's table is partial and in-frame only. The sample lists under 35,000 clones; approximately 80% were seen once. Sequencing input: peripheral blood. The receptor comes from a man aged 80 or over with acute or convalescent COVID-19.

The CDR3 reads CASSLALAAIQETQYF. In DNA, the CDR3 is TGTGCCAGCAGCTTAGCACTAGCGGCAATCCAAGAGACCCAGTACTTC. V and J are TRBV7-8 and TRBJ2-5, with 8 bases identical to TRBD2. The germline V gene encodes CDR1 SGHVS and CDR2 FQNEAQ. The CDR3 extends over 16 amino acids. V was clipped by 0 bases and J by 1 base; unmatched bases: 4.